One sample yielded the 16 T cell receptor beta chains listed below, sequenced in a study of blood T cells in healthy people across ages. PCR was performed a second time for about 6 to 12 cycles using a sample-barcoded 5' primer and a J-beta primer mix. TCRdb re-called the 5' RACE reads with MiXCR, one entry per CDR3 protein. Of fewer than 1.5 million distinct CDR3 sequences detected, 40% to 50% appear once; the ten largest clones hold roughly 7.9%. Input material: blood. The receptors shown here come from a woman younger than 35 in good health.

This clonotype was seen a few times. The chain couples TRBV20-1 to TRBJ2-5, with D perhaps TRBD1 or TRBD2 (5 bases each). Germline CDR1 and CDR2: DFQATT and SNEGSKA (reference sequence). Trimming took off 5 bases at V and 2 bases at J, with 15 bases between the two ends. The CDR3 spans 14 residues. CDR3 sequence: CSAPPWGRQETQYF. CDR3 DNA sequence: TGCAGTGCTCCTCCGTGGGGGAGACAAGAGACCCAGTACTTC.

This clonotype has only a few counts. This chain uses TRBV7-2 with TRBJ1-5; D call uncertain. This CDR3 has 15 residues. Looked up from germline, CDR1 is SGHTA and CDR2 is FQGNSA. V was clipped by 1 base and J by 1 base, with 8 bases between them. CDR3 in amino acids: CASSLVTGSNQPQHF. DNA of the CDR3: TGTGCCAGCAGCTTAGTCACGGGGAGCAATCAGCCCCAGCATTTT. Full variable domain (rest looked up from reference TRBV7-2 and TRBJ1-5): GAGVSQSPSNKVTEKGKDVELRCDPISGHTALYWYRQSLGQGLEFLIYFQGNSAPDKSGLPSDRFSAERTGGSVSTLTIQRTQQEDSAVYLCASSLVTGSNQPQHFGDGTRLSIL.

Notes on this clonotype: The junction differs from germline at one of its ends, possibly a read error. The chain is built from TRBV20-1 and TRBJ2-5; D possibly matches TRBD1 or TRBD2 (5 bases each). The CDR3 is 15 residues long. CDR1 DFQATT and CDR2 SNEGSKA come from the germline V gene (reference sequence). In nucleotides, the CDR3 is TGCAGTGTTAGAGAGGGTAGCGCCTCAGGGGAGACCCAGTACTTC. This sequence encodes CSVREGSASGETQYF.

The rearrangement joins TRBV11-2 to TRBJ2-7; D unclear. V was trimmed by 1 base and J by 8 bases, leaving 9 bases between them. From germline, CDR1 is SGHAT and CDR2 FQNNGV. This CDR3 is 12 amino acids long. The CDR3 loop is CASSLGQDQQYF. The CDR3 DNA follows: TGTGCCAGCAGCTTAGGCCAGGACCAGCAGTACTTC.

CDR3: CASSYSKGVYEQYF. The DNA for the CDR3 is TGTGCCAGCAGTTACTCGAAGGGGGTGTACGAGCAGTACTTC. V and J are TRBV6-5 and TRBJ2-5, with TRBD1 as a possible D gene (6 bases). With the DNA end fitting TRBJ2-7 better, the J assignment may be wrong. There are 14 residues in the CDR3. Germline CDR1 is MNHEY and CDR2 is SVGAGI.

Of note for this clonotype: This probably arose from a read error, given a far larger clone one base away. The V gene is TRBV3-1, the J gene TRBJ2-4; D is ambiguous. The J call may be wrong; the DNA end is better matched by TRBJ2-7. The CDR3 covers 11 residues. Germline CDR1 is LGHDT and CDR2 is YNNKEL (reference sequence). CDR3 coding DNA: TGTGCCGGCAGCCAAGGCCACGAGCAGTACTTC. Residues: CAGSQGHEQYF.

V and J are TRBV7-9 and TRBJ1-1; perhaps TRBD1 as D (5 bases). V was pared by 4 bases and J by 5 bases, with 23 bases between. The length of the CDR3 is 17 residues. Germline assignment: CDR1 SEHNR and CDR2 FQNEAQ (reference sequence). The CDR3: CASSYRMAGGGETEAFF. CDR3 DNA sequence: TGTGCCAGCAGCTACAGGATGGCGGGGGGTGGGGAAACTGAAGCTTTCTTT.

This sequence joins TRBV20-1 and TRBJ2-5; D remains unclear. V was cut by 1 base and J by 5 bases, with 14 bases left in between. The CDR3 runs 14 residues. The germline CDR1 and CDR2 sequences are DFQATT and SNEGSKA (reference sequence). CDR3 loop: CSARAPLLYETQYF. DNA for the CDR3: TGCAGTGCTAGAGCGCCACTACTCTACGAGACCCAGTACTTC.

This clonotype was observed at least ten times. CDR3 nucleotides: TGCAGTGTCCCTAGCGGGGGGCCTAAAGCGCGCACAGATACGCAGTATTTT. Protein product: CSVPSGGPKARTDTQYF. The gene calls are TRBV20-1 and TRBJ2-3; 11 bases line up with TRBD2. The CDR3 covers 17 residues. The trim removed 7 bases at V and 1 base at J, leaving 13 bases unmatched. Per the germline V gene, CDR1 is DFQATT and CDR2 is SNEGSKA (reference sequence).

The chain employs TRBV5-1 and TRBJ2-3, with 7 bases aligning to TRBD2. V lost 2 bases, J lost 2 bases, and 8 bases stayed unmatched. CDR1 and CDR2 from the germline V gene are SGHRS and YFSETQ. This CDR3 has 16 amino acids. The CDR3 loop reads CASSLPREAPTDTQYF. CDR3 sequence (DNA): TGCGCCAGCAGCTTACCTCGGGAGGCCCCCACAGATACGCAGTATTTT.

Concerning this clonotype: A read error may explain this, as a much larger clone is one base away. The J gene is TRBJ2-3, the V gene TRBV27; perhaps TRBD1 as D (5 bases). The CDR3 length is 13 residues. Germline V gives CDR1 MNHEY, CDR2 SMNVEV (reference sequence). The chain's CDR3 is CASSPWGTGTQYF. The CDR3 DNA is TGTGCCAGCAGTCCCTGGGGTACAGGTACGCAGTATTTT.

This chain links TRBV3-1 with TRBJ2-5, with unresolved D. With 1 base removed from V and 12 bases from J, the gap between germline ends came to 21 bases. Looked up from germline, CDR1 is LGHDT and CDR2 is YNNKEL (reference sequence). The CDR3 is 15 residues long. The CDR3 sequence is CASSQVQRYEPTKYF. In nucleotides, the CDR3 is TGTGCCAGCAGCCAAGTCCAGCGCTACGAGCCTACGAAGTACTTC.

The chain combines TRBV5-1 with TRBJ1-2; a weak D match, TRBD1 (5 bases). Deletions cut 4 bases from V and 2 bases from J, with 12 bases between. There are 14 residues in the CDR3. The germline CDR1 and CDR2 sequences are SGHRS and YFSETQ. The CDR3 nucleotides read TGCGCCAGCAGCCAACGGGACGGAAACTATGGCTACACCTTC. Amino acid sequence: CASSQRDGNYGYTF.

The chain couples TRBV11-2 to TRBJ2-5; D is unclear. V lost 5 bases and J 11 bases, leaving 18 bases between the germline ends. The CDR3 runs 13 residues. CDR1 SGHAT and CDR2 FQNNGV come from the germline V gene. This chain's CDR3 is CASSAETLYEQYF. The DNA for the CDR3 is TGTGCCAGCAGCGCAGAGACGCTTTATGAGCAGTACTTC. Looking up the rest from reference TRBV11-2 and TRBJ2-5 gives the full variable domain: EAGVAQSPRYKIIEKRQSVAFWCNPISGHATLYWYQQILGQGPKLLIQFQNNGVVDDSQLPKDRFSAERLKGVDSTLKIQPAKLEDSAVYLCASSAETLYEQYFGPGTRLLVL.

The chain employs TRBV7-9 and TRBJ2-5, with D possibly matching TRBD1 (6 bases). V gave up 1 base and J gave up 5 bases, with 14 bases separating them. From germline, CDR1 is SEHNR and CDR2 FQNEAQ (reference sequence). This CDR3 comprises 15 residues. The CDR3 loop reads CASSLVGQGVETQYF. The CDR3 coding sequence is TGTGCCAGCAGCTTAGTGGGACAAGGGGTTGAGACCCAGTACTTC.

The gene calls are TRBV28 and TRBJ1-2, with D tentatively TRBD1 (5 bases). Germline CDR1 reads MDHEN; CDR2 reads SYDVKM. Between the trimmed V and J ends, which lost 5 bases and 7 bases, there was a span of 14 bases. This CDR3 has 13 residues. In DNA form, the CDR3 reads TGTGCCAGCAGTGGGGGGGGGTCGCGTGGCTACACCTTC. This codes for CASSGGGSRGYTF.